The 4 T cell receptor beta chains presented below share a single source sample, sequenced in a study of post-analysis software for immune sequencing data. Unique molecular identifiers featured in each of the TCR beta cDNA libraries. TCRdb re-called the PCR reads through MiXCR, storing one row per CDR3 protein. The repertoire holds 600,000 to 700,000 distinct CDR3 sequences, approximately 59% seen once, with roughly 12% in the top ten. Antigens for these TCRs are unknown. Study conclusions and caveats: Five TRBV segments were more frequent in patients than controls; TRBV5-6, TRBV5-1 and TRBV20-1 belonged to this group.

The sequenced sample was blood. These receptors originate from a girl aged 2-10 years with multiple sclerosis.

This chain connects TRBV7-3 to TRBJ2-1, with 11 positions matching TRBD2. Unmatched junction bases numbered 22, after V lost 6 bases and J lost 9 bases. The CDR3 spans 19 residues. Germline CDR1 SGHTA, CDR2 FQGTGA. The CDR3 nucleotides are TGTGCCAGCAGTTTCGAGGCCCCCGGGACTAGCGGAAATATCGGTGAGCAGTTCTTC. This translates into CASSFEAPGTSGNIGEQFF.

This chain connects TRBV2 to TRBJ2-1; TRBD2 aligns across 11 bases. Germline CDR1 reads SNHLY; CDR2 reads FYNNEI. V shed 5 bases, J shed 5 bases, and the junction held 5 bases outside the gene matches. This CDR3 has 15 amino acids. Here the CDR3 reads CASSQLAGADNEQFF. As DNA, the CDR3 is TGTGCCAGCAGTCAACTAGCGGGAGCGGACAATGAGCAGTTCTTC.

The chain joins TRBV6-2 or TRBV6-3 to TRBJ1-5, with 7 bases fitting TRBD1. CDR3 size: 15 residues. The germline V gene has CDR1 MNHEY and CDR2 SVGEGT. Trimming cost V 8 bases and J 5 bases; bases outside gene matches: 12. The CDR3 sequence is CASDAASTGDQPQHF. The CDR3 region has the DNA TGTGCCAGCGACGCAGCTTCTACAGGGGATCAGCCCCAGCATTTT.

This chain connects TRBV10-3 to TRBJ2-1; TRBD2 matches at 7 bases. The CDR3 loop spans 13 amino acids. With V trimmed by 4 bases and J by 10 bases, 7 bases remained unmatched. Germline CDR1 is ENHRY and CDR2 is SYGVKD. The chain's CDR3 is CAISGSGEGEQFF. The CDR3 DNA sequence: TGTGCCATCAGTGGGTCGGGGGAGGGCGAGCAGTTCTTC.